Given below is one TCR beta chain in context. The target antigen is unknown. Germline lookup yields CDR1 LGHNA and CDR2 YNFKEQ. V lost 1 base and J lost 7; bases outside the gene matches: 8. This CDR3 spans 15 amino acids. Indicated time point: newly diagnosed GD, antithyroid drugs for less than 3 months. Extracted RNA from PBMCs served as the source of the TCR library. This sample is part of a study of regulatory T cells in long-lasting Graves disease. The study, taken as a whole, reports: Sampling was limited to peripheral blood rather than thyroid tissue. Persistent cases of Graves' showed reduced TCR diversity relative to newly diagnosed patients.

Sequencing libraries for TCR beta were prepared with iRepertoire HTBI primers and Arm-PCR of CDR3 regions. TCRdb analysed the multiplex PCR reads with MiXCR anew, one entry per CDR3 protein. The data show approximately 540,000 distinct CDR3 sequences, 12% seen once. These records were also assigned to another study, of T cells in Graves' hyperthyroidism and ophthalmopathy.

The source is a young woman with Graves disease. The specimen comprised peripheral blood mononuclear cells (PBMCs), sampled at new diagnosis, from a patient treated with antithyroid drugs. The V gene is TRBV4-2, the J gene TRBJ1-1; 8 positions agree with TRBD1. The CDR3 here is CASSQVRTGRIEAFF. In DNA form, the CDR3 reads TGTGCCAGCAGCCAAGTGAGGACAGGGCGGATTGAAGCTTTCTTT.